What follows describes a single T cell receptor (beta chain). Its cognate antigen is unknown. Germline V lookup: CDR1 SGHVS, CDR2 FNYEAQ. This CDR3 has 14 residues. The germline V and J ends were trimmed by 5 bases and 7 bases, with 17 bases remaining between them. This entry comes from a study of T cells after yellow fever vaccination. The study, taken as a whole, reports: Peaking on day 5 versus 15, the secondary response was faster but weaker. Contaminating bulk clonotypes could be abundant in FACS-sorted repertoires. In post-booster samples, most primary-vaccination clones reappeared (about 95% CD4, approximately 91% CD8).

A 5'RACE template-switching step, the method used to make TCR cDNA, added a universal primer site and UMIs. TCRdb reprocessed the 5' RACE reads with MiXCR, giving one entry per CDR3 protein. The sample lists approximately 150,000 distinct CDR3 sequences, about 6% occurring once. This material consisted of CD4+ T cells sorted from PBMCs, taken on the day of the first yellow fever vaccination. The sequence was collected from a young man who received the YFV17D yellow fever vaccine. This chain connects TRBV7-6 to TRBJ1-2, with D possibly matching TRBD1 (6 bases). The CDR3 is CASSPGQRGLGYTF. CDR3 bases: TGTGCCAGCAGCCCAGGACAGAGGGGCCTTGGCTACACCTTC. Complete variable domain (other parts from reference TRBV7-6 and TRBJ1-2): GAGVSQSPRYKVTKRGQDVALRCDPISGHVSLYWYRQALGQGPEFLTYFNYEAQQDKSGLPNDRFSAERPEGSISTLTIQRTEQRDSAMYRCASSPGQRGLGYTFGSGTRLTVV.